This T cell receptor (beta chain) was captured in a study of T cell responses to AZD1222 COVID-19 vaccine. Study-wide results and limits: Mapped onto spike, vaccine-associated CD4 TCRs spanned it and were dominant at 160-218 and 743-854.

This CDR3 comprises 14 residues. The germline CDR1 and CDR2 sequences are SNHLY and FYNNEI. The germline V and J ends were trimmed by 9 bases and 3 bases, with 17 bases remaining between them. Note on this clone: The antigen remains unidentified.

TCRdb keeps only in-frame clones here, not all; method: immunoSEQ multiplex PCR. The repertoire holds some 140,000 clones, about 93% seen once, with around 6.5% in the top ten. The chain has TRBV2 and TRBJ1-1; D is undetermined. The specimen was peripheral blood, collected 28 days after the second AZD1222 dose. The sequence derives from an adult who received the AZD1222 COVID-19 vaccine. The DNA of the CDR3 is TGTGCCAGTGCCCCTCGGGGTTATGACACTGAAGCTTTCTTT. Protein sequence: CASAPRGYDTEAFF. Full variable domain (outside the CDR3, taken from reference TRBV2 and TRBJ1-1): EPEVTQTPSHQVTQMGQEVILRCVPISNHLYFYWYRQILGQKVEFLVSFYNNEISEKSEIFDDQFSVERPDGSNFTLKIRSTKLEDSAMYFCASAPRGYDTEAFFGQGTRLTVV.